This record looks at one TCR beta chain sequence and its context. The antigen remains undetermined. The source of the sample is a study of neoadjuvant nivolumab and ipilimumab in lung cancer. Study-level results: From pretherapy to surgery, tumor richness and clonality rose with dual therapy. Higher pretherapy blood TCR richness went with higher resected-tumor richness. TCR clonality did not significantly correlate with pathologic tumor regression. Compared with tumor-adjacent uninvolved lung, resected tumors showed greater richness and clonality.

TCRdb keeps only in-frame clones here, not all; method: immunoSEQ multiplex PCR. The profile shows 24,000 or so clones, around 80% of them singletons. The CDR3 length is 15 residues. Trimming removed 4 bases at V and 2 bases at J, with 10 bases between. The germline V gene has CDR1 SGHTS and CDR2 YDEGEE. This sequence was found in an adult with non-small cell lung cancer. The V and J genes are TRBV5-8 and TRBJ2-6, with D possibly TRBD2 on 6 matching bases. The sequencing used peripheral blood, collected before neoadjuvant nivolumab, alone or with ipilimumab. CDR3 sequence: CASSLWRAGANVLTF. The CDR3, as DNA: TGTGCCAGCAGCCTGTGGAGGGCTGGGGCCAACGTCCTGACTTTC.